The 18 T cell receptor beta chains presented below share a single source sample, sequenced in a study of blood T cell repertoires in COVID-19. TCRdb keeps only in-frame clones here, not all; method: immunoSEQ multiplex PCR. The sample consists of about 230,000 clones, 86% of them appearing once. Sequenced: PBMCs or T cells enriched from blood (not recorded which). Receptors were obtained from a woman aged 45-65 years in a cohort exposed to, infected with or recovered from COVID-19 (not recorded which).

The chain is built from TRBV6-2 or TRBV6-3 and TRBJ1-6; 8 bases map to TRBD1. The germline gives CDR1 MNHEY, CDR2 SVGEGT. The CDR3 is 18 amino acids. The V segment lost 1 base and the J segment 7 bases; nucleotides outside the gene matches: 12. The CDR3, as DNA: TGTGCCAGCAGTTACTTGTCTGGCAGGGGGCGCGGAAATTCACCCCTCCACTTT. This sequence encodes CASSYLSGRGRGNSPLHF.

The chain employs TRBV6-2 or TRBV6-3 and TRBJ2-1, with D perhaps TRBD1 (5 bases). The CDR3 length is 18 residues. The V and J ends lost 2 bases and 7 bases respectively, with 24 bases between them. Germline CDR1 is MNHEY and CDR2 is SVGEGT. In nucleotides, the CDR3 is TGTGCCAGCAGTTACGGTCGTCATAAGGGGCTCAGTGGGAATGAGCAGTTCTTC. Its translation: CASSYGRHKGLSGNEQFF.

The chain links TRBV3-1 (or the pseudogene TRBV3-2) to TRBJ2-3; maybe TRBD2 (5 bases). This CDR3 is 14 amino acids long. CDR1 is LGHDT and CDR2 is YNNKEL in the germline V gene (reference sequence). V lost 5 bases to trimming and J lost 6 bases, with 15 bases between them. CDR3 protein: CASSSDLASDTQYF. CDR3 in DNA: TGTGCCAGCAGCTCTGACCTAGCTTCGGATACGCAGTATTTT.

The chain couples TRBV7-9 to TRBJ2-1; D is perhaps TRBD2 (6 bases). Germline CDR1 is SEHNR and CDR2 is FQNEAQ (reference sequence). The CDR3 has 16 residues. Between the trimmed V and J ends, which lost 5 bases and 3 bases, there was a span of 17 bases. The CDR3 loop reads CASSPAPGLDYNEQFF. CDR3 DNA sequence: TGTGCCAGCAGCCCCGCACCGGGACTTGACTACAATGAGCAGTTCTTC. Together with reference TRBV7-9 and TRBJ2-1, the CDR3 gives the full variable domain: DTGVSQNPRHKITKRGQNVTFRCDPISEHNRLYWYRQTLGQGPEFLTYFQNEAQLEKSRLLSDRFSAERPKGSFSTLEIQRTEQGDSAMYLCASSPAPGLDYNEQFFGPGTRLTVL.

In nucleotides, the CDR3 is TGTGCCACCAGCAGAGAAGTGGGCGTTGGGTTTTCACCCCTCCACTTT. Translation gives CATSREVGVGFSPLHF. The chain is built from TRBV15 and TRBJ1-6; no definite D call. Germline CDR1 reads LNHNV; CDR2 reads YYDKDF (reference sequence). The CDR3 covers 16 residues. The V end lost 0 bases, the J end lost 9 bases, and 15 bases lay between the germline ends.

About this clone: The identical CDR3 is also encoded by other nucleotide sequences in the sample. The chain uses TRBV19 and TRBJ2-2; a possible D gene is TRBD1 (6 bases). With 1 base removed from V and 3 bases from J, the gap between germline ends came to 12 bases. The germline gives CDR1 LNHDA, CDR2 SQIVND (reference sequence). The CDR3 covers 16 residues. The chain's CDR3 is CASSIAQGYDTGELFF. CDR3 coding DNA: TGTGCCAGTAGTATAGCGCAGGGGTATGACACCGGGGAGCTGTTTTTT.

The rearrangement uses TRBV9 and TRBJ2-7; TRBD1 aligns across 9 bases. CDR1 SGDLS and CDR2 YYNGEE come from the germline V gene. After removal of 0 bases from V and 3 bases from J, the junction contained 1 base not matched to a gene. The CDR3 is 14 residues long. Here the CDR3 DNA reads TGTGCCAGCAGCGTAGGACAGGGGGTCTACGAGCAGTACTTC. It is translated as CASSVGQGVYEQYF.

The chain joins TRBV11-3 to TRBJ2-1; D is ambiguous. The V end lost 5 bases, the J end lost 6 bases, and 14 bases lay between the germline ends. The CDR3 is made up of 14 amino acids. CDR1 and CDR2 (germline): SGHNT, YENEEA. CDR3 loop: CASSPGSASNEQFF. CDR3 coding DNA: TGTGCCAGCAGCCCCGGCTCGGCTAGCAATGAGCAGTTCTTC.

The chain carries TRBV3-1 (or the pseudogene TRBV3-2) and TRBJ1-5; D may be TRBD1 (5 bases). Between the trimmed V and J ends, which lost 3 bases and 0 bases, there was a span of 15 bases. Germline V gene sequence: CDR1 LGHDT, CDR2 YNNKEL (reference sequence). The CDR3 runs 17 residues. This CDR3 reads CASSQSGAVYSNQPQHF. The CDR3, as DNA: TGTGCCAGCAGCCAGAGTGGGGCAGTTTATAGCAATCAGCCCCAGCATTTT.

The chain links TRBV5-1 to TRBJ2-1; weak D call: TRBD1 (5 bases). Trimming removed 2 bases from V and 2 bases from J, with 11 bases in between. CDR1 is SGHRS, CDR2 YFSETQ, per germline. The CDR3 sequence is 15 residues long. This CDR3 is CASSFVQGTYNEQFF. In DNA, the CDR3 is TGCGCCAGCAGCTTTGTGCAGGGAACCTACAATGAGCAGTTCTTC.

CDR3 sequence reads: CASRERGADTQYF. In nucleotides, the CDR3 is TGCGCCAGCAGAGAACGGGGGGCAGATACGCAGTATTTT. The chain is built from TRBV5-1 and TRBJ2-3, with TRBD2 matching over 7 bases. Looked up from germline, CDR1 is SGHRS and CDR2 is YFSETQ. J was trimmed by 4 bases and V by 5 bases; bases with no gene match: 4. The CDR3 is 13 amino acids. The variable domain in full, with the rest retrieved from reference TRBV5-1 and TRBJ2-3, is KAGVTQTPRYLIKTRGQQVTLSCSPISGHRSVSWYQQTPGQGLQFLFEYFSETQRNKGNFPGRFSGRQFSNSRSEMNVSTLELGDSALYLCASRERGADTQYFGPGTRLTVL.

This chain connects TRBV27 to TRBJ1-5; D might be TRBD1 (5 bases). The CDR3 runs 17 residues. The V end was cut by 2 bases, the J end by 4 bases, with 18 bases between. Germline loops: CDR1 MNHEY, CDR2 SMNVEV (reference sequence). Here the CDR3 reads CASSLGTGGGINQPQHF. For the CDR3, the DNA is TGTGCCAGCAGTTTAGGGACGGGGGGAGGTATTAATCAGCCCCAGCATTTT.

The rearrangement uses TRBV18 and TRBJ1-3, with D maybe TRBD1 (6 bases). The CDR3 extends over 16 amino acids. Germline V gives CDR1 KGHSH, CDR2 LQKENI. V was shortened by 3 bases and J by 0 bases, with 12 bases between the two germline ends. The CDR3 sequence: CASSPKGGSSGNTIYF. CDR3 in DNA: TGTGCCAGCTCACCTAAAGGGGGTAGCTCTGGAAACACCATATATTTT.

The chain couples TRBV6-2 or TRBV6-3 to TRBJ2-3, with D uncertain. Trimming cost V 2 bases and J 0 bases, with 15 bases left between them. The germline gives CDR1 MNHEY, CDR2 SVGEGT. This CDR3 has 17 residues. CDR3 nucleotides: TGTGCCAGCAGTTACAACCCGCGCGGAACTAGCACAGATACGCAGTATTTT. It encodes CASSYNPRGTSTDTQYF.

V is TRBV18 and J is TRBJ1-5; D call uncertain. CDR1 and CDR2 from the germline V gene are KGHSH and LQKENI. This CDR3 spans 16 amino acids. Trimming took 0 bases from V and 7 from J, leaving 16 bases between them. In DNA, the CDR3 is TGTGCCAGCTCACCACCCCCGGGCCGGGGAGAACAGCCCCAGCATTTT. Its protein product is CASSPPPGRGEQPQHF.

The CDR3 protein is CASSRSSETQYF. In nucleotides, the CDR3 is TGTGCCAGCAGTAGGAGTTCCGAGACCCAGTACTTC. The chain combines TRBV6-5 with TRBJ2-5; D remains unclear. V was shortened by 5 bases and J by 5 bases, with 9 bases between the two germline ends. The CDR3 runs to 12 residues. CDR1 is MNHEY and CDR2 is SVGAGI in the germline V gene.

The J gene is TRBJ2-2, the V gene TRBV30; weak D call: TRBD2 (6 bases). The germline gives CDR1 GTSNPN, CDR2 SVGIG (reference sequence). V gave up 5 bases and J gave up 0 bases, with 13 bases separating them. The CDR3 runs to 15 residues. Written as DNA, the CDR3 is TGTGCCTGGGGTTTCGCGGGGCCGAACACCGGGGAGCTGTTTTTT. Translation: CAWGFAGPNTGELFF.

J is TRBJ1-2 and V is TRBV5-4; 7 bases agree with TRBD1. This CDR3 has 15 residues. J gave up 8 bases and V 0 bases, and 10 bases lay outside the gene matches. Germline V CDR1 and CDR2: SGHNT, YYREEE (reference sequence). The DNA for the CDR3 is TGTGCCAGCAGCTTGGTACAAGGCAGGGGGGTAGGCTACACCTTC. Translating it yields CASSLVQGRGVGYTF.